This T cell receptor (beta chain) was identified in a study of blood T cell repertoires in COVID-19. Across the whole study: Sources were T cells, B-cell-depleted T cells, or PBMCs; the material itself was cDNA or gDNA.

In the case of this clone: Its ends do not fully match the called genes, so a read error is possible.

Germline CDR1 and CDR2: ENHRY and SYGVKD. The CDR3 covers 15 residues. Per the study methods: For nucleated cells, counts were estimated from reference gene primer amplification. Sequencing was performed with immunoSEQ multiplex PCR; in TCRdb, only in-frame clones are kept and a portion is missing. The D gene and trimming were derived from the DNA, and the V and J assignments and clone size from that table. Counted here are about 83,000 clones, around nine tenths occurring once; the ten biggest clones make up almost 5.5%. V usage is TRBV10-3 and J usage is TRBJ1-5; possible D gene TRBD1, 5 bases. Source material: peripheral blood. The TCR was taken from a man in his 60s with acute or convalescent COVID-19. The CDR3 DNA follows: TGTACCATCAGTGAGGGGCCCCCGGGCAATCAGCCCCAGCATTTT. Residues: CTISEGPPGNQPQHF.